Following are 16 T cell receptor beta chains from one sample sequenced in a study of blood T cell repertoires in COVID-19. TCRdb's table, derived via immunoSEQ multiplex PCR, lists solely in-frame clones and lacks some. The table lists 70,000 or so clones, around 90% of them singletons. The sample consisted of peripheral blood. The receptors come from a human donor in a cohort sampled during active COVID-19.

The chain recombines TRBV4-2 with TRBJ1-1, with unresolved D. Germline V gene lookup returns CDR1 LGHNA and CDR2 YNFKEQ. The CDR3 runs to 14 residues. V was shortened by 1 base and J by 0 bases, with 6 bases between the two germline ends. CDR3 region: CASSQVRLNTEAFF. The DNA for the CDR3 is TGTGCCAGCAGCCAAGTCCGGTTGAACACTGAAGCTTTCTTT.

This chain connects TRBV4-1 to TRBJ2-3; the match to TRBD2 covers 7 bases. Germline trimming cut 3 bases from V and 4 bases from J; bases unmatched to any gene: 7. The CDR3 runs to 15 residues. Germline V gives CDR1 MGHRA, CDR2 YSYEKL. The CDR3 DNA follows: TGCGCCAGCAGCCAGGCACTAGCGCGGGCAGATACGCAGTATTTT. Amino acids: CASSQALARADTQYF.

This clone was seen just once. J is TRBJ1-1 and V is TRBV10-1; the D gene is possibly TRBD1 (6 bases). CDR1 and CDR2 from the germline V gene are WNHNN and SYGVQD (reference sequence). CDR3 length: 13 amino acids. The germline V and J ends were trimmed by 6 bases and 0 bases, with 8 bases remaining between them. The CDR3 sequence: CASRDRLNTEAFF. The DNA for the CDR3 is TGCGCCAGCAGAGACAGGCTGAACACTGAAGCTTTCTTT.

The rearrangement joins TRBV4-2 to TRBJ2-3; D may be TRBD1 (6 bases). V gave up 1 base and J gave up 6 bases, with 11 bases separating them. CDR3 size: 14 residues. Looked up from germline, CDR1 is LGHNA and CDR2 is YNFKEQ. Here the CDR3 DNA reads TGTGCCAGCAGCCAAGCACAGGGAGCTGATACGCAGTATTTT. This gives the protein CASSQAQGADTQYF.

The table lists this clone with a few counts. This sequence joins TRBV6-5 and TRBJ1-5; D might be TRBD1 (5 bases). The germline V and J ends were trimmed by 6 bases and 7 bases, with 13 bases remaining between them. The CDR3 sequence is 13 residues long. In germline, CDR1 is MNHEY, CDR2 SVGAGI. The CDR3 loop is CASRPTGGQPQHF. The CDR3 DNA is TGTGCCAGCAGACCCACTGGGGGGCAGCCCCAGCATTTT.

CDR3 DNA sequence: TGTGCCACCAGTCCCGGGGAAGAGACCCAGTACTTC. It specifies CATSPGEETQYF. This chain uses TRBV24-1 with TRBJ2-5, with D possibly TRBD2 on 5 matching bases. Trimming shortened V by 6 bases and J by 3 bases, and 7 bases separated the two germline ends. From germline, CDR1 is KGHDR and CDR2 SFDVKD. The CDR3 spans 12 residues.

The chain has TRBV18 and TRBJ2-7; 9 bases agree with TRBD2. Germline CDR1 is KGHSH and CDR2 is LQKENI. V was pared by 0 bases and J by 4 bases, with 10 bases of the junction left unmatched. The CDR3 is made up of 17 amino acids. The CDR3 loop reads CASSPPSALAGKYEQYF. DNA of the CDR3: TGTGCCAGCTCACCACCTTCGGCGCTAGCGGGAAAATACGAGCAGTACTTC.

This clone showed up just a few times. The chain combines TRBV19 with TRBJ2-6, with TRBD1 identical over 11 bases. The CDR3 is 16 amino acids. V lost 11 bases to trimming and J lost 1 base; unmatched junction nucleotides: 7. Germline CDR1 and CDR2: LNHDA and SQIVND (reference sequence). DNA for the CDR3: TGTGCCGCAAGGACAGGGGGCCTATCTGGGGCCAACGTCCTGACTTTC. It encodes CAARTGGLSGANVLTF. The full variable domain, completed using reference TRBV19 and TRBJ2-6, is DGGITQSPKYLFRKEGQNVTLSCEQNLNHDAMYWYRQDPGQGLRLIYYSQIVNDFQKGDIAEGYSVSREKKESFPLTVTSAQKNPTAFYLCAARTGGLSGANVLTFGAGSRLTVL.

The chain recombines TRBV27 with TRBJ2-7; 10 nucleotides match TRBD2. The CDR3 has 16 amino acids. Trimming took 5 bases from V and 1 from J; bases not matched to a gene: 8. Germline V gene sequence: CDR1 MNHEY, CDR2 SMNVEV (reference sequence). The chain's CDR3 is CASSPAAGGASYEQYF. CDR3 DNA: TGTGCCAGCAGTCCCGCAGCGGGAGGGGCGTCCTACGAGCAGTACTTC.

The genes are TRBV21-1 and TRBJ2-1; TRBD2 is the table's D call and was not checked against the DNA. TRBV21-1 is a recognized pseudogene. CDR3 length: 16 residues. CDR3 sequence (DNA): TGTGCCAGCAGCTCCCAGGGACTAGCGGGAGGGCCGGGGCAGTTCTTC. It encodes CASSSQGLAGGPGQFF.

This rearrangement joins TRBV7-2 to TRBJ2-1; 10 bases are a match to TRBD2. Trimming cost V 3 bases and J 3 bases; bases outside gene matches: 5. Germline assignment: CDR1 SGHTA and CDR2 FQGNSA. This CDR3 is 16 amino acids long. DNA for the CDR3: TGTGCCAGCAGCTTGTCGGGACTAGCGTTCTACAATGAGCAGTTCTTC. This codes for CASSLSGLAFYNEQFF.

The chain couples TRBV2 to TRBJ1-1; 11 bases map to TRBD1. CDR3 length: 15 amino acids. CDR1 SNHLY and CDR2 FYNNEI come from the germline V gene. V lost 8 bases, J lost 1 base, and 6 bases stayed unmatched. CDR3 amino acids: CASVGQGAANTEAFF. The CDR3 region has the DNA TGTGCCAGCGTCGGACAGGGGGCGGCGAACACTGAAGCTTTCTTT.

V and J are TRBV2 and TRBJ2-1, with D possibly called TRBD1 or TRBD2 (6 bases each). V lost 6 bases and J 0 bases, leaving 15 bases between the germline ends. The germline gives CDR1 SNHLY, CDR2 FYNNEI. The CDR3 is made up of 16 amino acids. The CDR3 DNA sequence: TGTGCCAGCAGCGAACTAGCCAGGGGCTCCTACAATGAGCAGTTCTTC. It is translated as CASSELARGSYNEQFF.

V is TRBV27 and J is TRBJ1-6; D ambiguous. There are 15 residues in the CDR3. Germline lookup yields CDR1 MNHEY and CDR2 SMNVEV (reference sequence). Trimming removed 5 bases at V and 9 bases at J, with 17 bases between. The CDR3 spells CASSPHPGNGSPLHF. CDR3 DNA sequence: TGTGCCAGCAGTCCCCACCCCGGGAATGGTTCACCCCTCCACTTT.

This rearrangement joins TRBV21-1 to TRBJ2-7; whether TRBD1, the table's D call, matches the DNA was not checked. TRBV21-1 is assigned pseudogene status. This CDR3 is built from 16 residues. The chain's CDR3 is CASSKVRDRALYEQYV. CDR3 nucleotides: TGTGCCAGCAGCAAAGTCCGGGACAGGGCATTATACGAGCAGTACGTC.

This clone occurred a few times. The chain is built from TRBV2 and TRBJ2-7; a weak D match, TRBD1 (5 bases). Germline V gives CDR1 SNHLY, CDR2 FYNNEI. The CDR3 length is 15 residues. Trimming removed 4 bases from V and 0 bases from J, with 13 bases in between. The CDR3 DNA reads TGTGCCAGCAGTGCCCGTCAGGGAAGCTCCTACGAGCAGTACTTC. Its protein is CASSARQGSSYEQYF. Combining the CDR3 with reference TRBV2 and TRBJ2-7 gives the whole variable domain EPEVTQTPSHQVTQMGQEVILRCVPISNHLYFYWYRQILGQKVEFLVSFYNNEISEKSEIFDDQFSVERPDGSNFTLKIRSTKLEDSAMYFCASSARQGSSYEQYFGPGTRLTVT.